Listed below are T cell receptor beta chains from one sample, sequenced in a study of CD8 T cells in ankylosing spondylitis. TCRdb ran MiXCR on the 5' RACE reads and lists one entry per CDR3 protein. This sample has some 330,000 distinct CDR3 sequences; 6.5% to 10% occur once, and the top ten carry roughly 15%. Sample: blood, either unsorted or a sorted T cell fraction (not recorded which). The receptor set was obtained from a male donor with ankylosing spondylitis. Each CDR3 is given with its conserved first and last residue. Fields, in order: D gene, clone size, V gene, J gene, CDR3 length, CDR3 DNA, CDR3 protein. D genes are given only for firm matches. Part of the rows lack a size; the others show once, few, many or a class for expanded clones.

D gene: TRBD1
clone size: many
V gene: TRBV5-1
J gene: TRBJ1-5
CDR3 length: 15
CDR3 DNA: TGCGCCAGCAGCTCTACAGGGGGCAGCAATCAGCCCCAGCATTTT
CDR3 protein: CASSSTGGSNQPQHF

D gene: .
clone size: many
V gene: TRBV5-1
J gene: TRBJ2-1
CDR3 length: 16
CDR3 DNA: TGCGCCAGCAGCCCGACCGGAGGGGGTTCGGGGAATGAGCAGTTCTTC
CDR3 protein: CASSPTGGGSGNEQFF

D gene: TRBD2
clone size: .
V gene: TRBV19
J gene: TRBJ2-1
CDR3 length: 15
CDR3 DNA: TGTGCCAGTAGTATCTTCAGCGGGAGGGTAAATGAGCAGTTCTTC
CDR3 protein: CASSIFSGRVNEQFF

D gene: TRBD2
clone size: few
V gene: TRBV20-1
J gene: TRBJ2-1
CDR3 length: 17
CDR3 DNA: TGCAGTGCTAGATCGGTCCTTGCGGGAGTGGGGTACAATGAGCAGTTCTTC
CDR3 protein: CSARSVLAGVGYNEQFF

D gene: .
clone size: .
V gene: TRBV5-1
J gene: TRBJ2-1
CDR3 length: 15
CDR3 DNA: TGCGCCAGCAGCTTGGAGGGGGGGTCCAACAATGAGCAGTTCTTC
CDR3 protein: CASSLEGGSNNEQFF

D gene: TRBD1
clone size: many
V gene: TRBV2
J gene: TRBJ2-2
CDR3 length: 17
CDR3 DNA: TGTGCCAGCAAAACGTCGGGACAGGGAATATACACCGGGGAGCTGTTTTTT
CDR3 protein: CASKTSGQGIYTGELFF

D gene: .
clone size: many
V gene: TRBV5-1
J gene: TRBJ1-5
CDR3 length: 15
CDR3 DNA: TGCGCCAGCAGCTTGGCAGGGGAGGACAATCAGCCCCAGCATTTT
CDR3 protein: CASSLAGEDNQPQHF

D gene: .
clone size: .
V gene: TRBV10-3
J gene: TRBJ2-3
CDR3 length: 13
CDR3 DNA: TGTGCCATCACCGGGCAAAGCACAGATACGCAGTATTTT
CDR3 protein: CAITGQSTDTQYF

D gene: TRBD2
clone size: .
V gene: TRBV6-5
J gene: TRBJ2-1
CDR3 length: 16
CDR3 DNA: TGTGCCAGCACTTATCCGGGACTAGCGGGACGAAATGAGCAGTTCTTC
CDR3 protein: CASTYPGLAGRNEQFF

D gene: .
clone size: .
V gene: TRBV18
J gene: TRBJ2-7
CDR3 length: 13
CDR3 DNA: TGTGCCAGCTCACCACCAGGTTACTACGAGCAGTACTTC
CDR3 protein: CASSPPGYYEQYF

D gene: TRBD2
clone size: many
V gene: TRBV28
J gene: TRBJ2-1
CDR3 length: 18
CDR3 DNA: TGTGCCAGCAGCCCAGGACTAGCGGGAGGGCCCCATTACAATGAGCAGTTCTTC
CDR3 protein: CASSPGLAGGPHYNEQFF

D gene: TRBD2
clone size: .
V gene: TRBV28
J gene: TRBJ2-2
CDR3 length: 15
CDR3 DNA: TGTGCCAGCAGTTCCGGAGCGGGAGCCACCGGGGAGCTGTTTTTT
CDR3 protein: CASSSGAGATGELFF

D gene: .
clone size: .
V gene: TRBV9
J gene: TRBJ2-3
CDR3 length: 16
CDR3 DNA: TGTGCCAGCAGCGTAGGAGTAGGGGCTAGCACAGATACGCAGTATTTT
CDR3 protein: CASSVGVGASTDTQYF

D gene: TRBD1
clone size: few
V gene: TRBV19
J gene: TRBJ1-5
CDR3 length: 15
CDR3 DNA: TGTGCCAGTAGTATTGCATTGACAGGGAATCAGCCCCAGCATTTT
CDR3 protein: CASSIALTGNQPQHF